What follows are 15 T cell receptor beta chains derived from one specimen sequenced in a study of identical twins. TCRdb itself ran the 5' RACE reads through MiXCR, one entry per CDR3 protein. Of about 690,000 distinct CDR3 sequences in the sample, 21% were seen once. These data are also associated with another study on T cells expressing NK-cell markers.

The sample comprised PBMCs. Source of these receptors: a woman between 18 and 29 years old in good health.

This rearrangement joins TRBV30 to TRBJ2-1; 12 bases align to TRBD2. Per the germline V gene, CDR1 is GTSNPN and CDR2 is SVGIG (reference sequence). This CDR3 is built from 15 residues. The ends lost 7 bases at V and 8 bases at J; junction bases unmatched: 12. The CDR3 nucleotides read TGTGCCTACCCCCCCACTAGCGGGAGGTTGGATGAGCAGTTCTTC. It is translated as CAYPPTSGRLDEQFF.

The chain employs TRBV19 and TRBJ1-1; D remains ambiguous. The CDR3 length is 13 residues. Looked up from germline, CDR1 is LNHDA and CDR2 is SQIVND (reference sequence). V lost 7 bases and J lost 1, with 10 bases in between. The CDR3 DNA follows: TGTGCCAGTATGACCGGTAGGAACACTGAAGCTTTCTTT. Its translation is CASMTGRNTEAFF.

V gene TRBV12-3 or TRBV12-4 combines with J gene TRBJ1-1, with TRBD1 matching over 7 bases. The CDR3 loop spans 14 amino acids. J lost 10 bases, V lost 6 bases, and 14 bases had no gene match. The CDR3 DNA follows: TGTGCCAGCAGACCCAGGACAGGACCCCTGCGAGCTTTCTTT. This sequence encodes CASRPRTGPLRAFF.

This clonotype has more than one count but fewer than ten. The V gene is TRBV20-1, the J gene TRBJ2-6, with D tentatively TRBD1 (5 bases). The CDR3 has 15 residues. Trimming cost V 0 bases and J 0 bases, with 6 bases left between them. Germline V lookup: CDR1 DFQATT, CDR2 SNEGSKA (reference sequence). In nucleotides, the CDR3 is TGCAGTGCTAGAGATCAGGGCTCTGGGGCCAACGTCCTGACTTTC. It yields the protein CSARDQGSGANVLTF.

This chain connects TRBV11-3 to TRBJ2-3, with a possible D match to TRBD2 (5 bases). V lost 5 bases, J lost 4 bases, and 16 bases lay in between. The CDR3 covers 15 residues. CDR1 and CDR2 from the germline V gene are SGHNT and YENEEA. CDR3 bases: TGTGCCAGCAGCCCGTGGGAGCACGACGCAGATACGCAGTATTTT. Translation gives CASSPWEHDADTQYF.

This clonotype was seen a handful of times. This rearrangement joins TRBV4-3 to TRBJ2-7; 11 bases align to TRBD2. CDR3 length: 15 residues. Losses at the gene ends were 3 bases for V and 4 bases for J; bases not matched to a gene: 5. Per germline, CDR1 LGHNA and CDR2 YSLEER. The DNA of the CDR3 is TGCGCCAGCAGCCAGGGACTAGCGGAAACTTACGAGCAGTACTTC. Protein: CASSQGLAETYEQYF.

The chain combines TRBV20-1 with TRBJ2-7; TRBD2 aligns across 7 bases. The germline V gene has CDR1 DFQATT and CDR2 SNEGSKA (reference sequence). V was pared by 4 bases and J by 4 bases, with 10 bases of the junction left unmatched. The CDR3 extends over 14 amino acids. The CDR3 loop is CSAKQGLAEYEQYF. The CDR3 DNA is TGCAGTGCTAAACAAGGGCTAGCGGAATACGAGCAGTACTTC.

This clonotype was counted a few times. The J gene is TRBJ2-1, the V gene TRBV27; 8 bases are a match to TRBD2. This CDR3 spans 16 amino acids. The trim removed 2 bases at V and 0 bases at J, leaving 3 bases unmatched. From germline, CDR1 is MNHEY and CDR2 SMNVEV (reference sequence). The CDR3 loop reads CASSLESGSSYNEQFF. CDR3 bases: TGTGCCAGCAGTTTAGAGAGCGGGAGCTCCTACAATGAGCAGTTCTTC.

This chain joins TRBV5-1 and TRBJ1-6; D is ambiguous. The V and J ends lost 2 bases and 7 bases respectively, with 7 bases between them. The CDR3 runs 13 residues. Per the germline V gene, CDR1 is SGHRS and CDR2 is YFSETQ. In nucleotides, the CDR3 is TGCGCCAGCAGCTTTCAAGGGAATTCACCCCTCCACTTT. Its protein is CASSFQGNSPLHF. Using reference TRBV5-1 and TRBJ1-6 for the parts outside the CDR3, the full variable domain is KAGVTQTPRYLIKTRGQQVTLSCSPISGHRSVSWYQQTPGQGLQFLFEYFSETQRNKGNFPGRFSGRQFSNSRSEMNVSTLELGDSALYLCASSFQGNSPLHFGNGTRLTVT.

This clonotype has just a few counts. The rearrangement uses TRBV29-1 and TRBJ2-1, with TRBD2 identical over 8 bases. This CDR3 spans 13 amino acids. The junction had 3 bases not matched to a gene; V was cut back by 6 bases and J by 2 bases. Looked up from germline, CDR1 is SQVTM and CDR2 is ANQGSEA. CDR3 amino acids: CSVQGLAYNEQFF. In DNA form, the CDR3 reads TGCAGCGTCCAGGGACTAGCCTACAATGAGCAGTTCTTC.

The CDR3 sequence: CASSLGDRGAEQYF. CDR3 DNA: TGCGCCAGCAGCTTGGGGGACAGGGGAGCCGAGCAGTACTTC. The rearrangement uses TRBV5-1 and TRBJ2-7; 10 bases fit TRBD1. This CDR3 comprises 14 residues. Germline V lookup: CDR1 SGHRS, CDR2 YFSETQ. The ends lost 0 bases at V and 6 bases at J; junction bases unmatched: 3.

This clonotype was counted ten times or more. This chain connects TRBV12-3 or TRBV12-4 to TRBJ1-2; D is perhaps TRBD1 (5 bases). This CDR3 is built from 13 residues. The V end lost 7 bases, the J end lost 4 bases, and 13 bases lay between the germline ends. Here the CDR3 reads CASTLVGAYGYTF. The CDR3 bases are TGTGCCAGCACCTTGGTAGGGGCCTATGGCTACACCTTC.

CDR3 DNA sequence: TGTGCCAGCAGCTTAGTAGGACTAGCGGGAGAGGACACCGGGGAGCTGTTTTTT. Translating it yields CASSLVGLAGEDTGELFF. The chain carries TRBV11-1 and TRBJ2-2; TRBD2 matches at 13 bases. Germline CDR1 is SGHAT and CDR2 is FQDESV (reference sequence). V lost 1 base to trimming and J lost 3 bases; unmatched junction nucleotides: 5. This CDR3 region has 18 residues.

To note about this clonotype: A much larger clone differs from this one at a single base, so this may be a read error. The rearrangement joins TRBV25-1 to TRBJ2-5; 9 nucleotides match TRBD2. Germline values: CDR1 MGHDK, CDR2 SYGVNS. This CDR3 has 16 amino acids. The CDR3 protein is CSSSEERLAGTETQYF. The CDR3, as DNA: TGTTCCAGCAGTGAAGAACGGCTAGCGGGAACGGAGACCCAGTACTTC.

This clonotype was counted ten times or more. The J gene is TRBJ2-5, the V gene TRBV20-1, with D perhaps TRBD2 (5 bases). V was cut by 0 bases and J by 4 bases, with 15 bases left in between. Germline lookup yields CDR1 DFQATT and CDR2 SNEGSKA (reference sequence). This CDR3 region has 15 residues. The CDR3 sequence: CSARDYRGRAETQYF. The CDR3 bases are TGCAGTGCTAGAGATTACCGGGGAAGGGCAGAGACCCAGTACTTC.